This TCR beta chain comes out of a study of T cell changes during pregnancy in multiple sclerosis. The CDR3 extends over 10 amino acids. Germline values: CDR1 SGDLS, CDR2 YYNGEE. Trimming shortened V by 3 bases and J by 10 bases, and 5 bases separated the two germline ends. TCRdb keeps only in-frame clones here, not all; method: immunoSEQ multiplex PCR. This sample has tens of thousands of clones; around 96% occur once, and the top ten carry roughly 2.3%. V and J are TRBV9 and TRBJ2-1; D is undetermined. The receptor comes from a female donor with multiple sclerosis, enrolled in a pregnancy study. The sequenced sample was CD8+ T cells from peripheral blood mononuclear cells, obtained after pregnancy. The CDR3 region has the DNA TGTGCCAGCAGCGGAGCGGAGCAGTTCTTC. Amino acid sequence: CASSGAEQFF.